The 27 T cell receptor beta chains below were found in one sample sequenced in a study of TIL therapy for anti-PD-1-resistant metastatic lung cancer. Indicated time point: pre-treatment sample, taken before nivolumab and TIL therapy. The libraries were made with immunoSEQ v3. Measured with immunoSEQ multiplex PCR; TCRdb has only the in-frame clones, and not every one. Of 35,000 to 55,000 clones listed, around 80% are singletons. This specimen consisted of blood, obtained at baseline. Every receptor here comes from a man aged 65 to 85 with non-small cell lung cancer.

In its sample, this clone was seen a few times. The V gene is TRBV28, the J gene TRBJ1-1, with 7 bases matching TRBD1. Trimming cost V 10 bases and J 5 bases; bases outside gene matches: 7. CDR1 is MDHEN, CDR2 SYDVKM, per germline. The CDR3 has 12 amino acids. The CDR3 here is CAIPRGKTEAFF. The CDR3 DNA reads as TGTGCCATCCCCAGGGGGAAAACTGAAGCTTTCTTT.

The chain is built from TRBV15 and TRBJ2-7, with D tentatively TRBD2 (5 bases). The CDR3 runs 14 residues. Germline CDR1 reads LNHNV; CDR2 reads YYDKDF (reference sequence). Trimming shortened V by 0 bases and J by 6 bases, and 12 bases separated the two germline ends. The CDR3 nucleotides are TGTGCCACCAGCAGAGACCTACTAGTCCTCGAGCAGTACTTC. Translated, it gives CATSRDLLVLEQYF. Full variable domain (remainder filled in from reference TRBV15 and TRBJ2-7): DAMVIQNPRYQVTQFGKPVTLSCSQTLNHNVMYWYQQKSSQAPKLLFHYYDKDFNNEADTPDNFQSRRPNTSFCFLDIRSPGLGDTAMYLCATSRDLLVLEQYFGPGTRLTVT.

The gene calls are TRBV30 and TRBJ2-5; perhaps D is TRBD1 or TRBD2 (5 bases each). The ends were cut back, 3 bases at V and 5 bases at J, with 19 bases in the middle. The CDR3 is 15 residues long. Germline loops: CDR1 GTSNPN, CDR2 SVGIG (reference sequence). The DNA of the CDR3 is TGTGCCTGGAGCCGAGGGTCGAAGGGGTTTGAGACCCAGTACTTC. This codes for CAWSRGSKGFETQYF.

As for this clone: A junction boundary mismatches the germline segment, possibly from a read error. The chain links TRBV6-5 to TRBJ1-4, with 7 bases identical to TRBD1. CDR3 length: 11 amino acids. Germline values: CDR1 MNHEY, CDR2 SVGAGI. Here the CDR3 DNA reads TGTGCCAGCAGTGAAGGGACAGAAGAGTGTTTT. Translated: CASSEGTEECF.

This clone was counted a single time. This rearrangement joins TRBV7-2 to TRBJ2-1, with TRBD2 matching 10 bases. The germline V gene has CDR1 SGHTA and CDR2 FQGNSA. V lost 4 bases to trimming and J lost 5 bases; unmatched junction nucleotides: 8. The CDR3 is 16 residues long. CDR3 loop: CASSSGGLAENNEQFF. The CDR3 nucleotides read TGTGCCAGCAGCTCAGGCGGACTAGCGGAGAACAATGAGCAGTTCTTC.

J is TRBJ2-7 and V is TRBV11-2, with no clear D. Trimming stripped 2 bases from V and 4 bases from J, with 6 bases between. Germline CDR1 reads SGHAT; CDR2 reads FQNNGV. The CDR3 has 12 residues. CDR3 residues: CASSLHEYEQYF. In nucleotides, the CDR3 is TGTGCCAGCAGCTTACACGAATACGAGCAGTACTTC.

This clone was picked up a small number of times. The chain couples TRBV6-5 to TRBJ1-5; D unresolved. The germline gives CDR1 MNHEY, CDR2 SVGAGI. The CDR3 length is 10 residues. V lost 8 bases and J 7 bases, leaving 6 bases between the germline ends. CDR3 protein: CASGLQPQHF. CDR3 in DNA: TGTGCCAGCGGGTTACAGCCCCAGCATTTT.

This chain connects TRBV30 to TRBJ2-2; D remains unclear. This CDR3 has 13 amino acids. CDR1 and CDR2 (germline): GTSNPN, SVGIG (reference sequence). Trimming cost V 2 bases and J 4 bases, with 8 bases left between them. The CDR3: CAWSLRPTGELFF. As DNA, the CDR3 is TGTGCCTGGAGTTTAAGGCCCACCGGGGAGCTGTTTTTT.

This clone was seen a single time. This chain connects TRBV19 to TRBJ2-3; D perhaps matches TRBD1 (6 bases). V gave up 4 bases and J gave up 2 bases, with 10 bases separating them. The germline gives CDR1 LNHDA, CDR2 SQIVND (reference sequence). There are 14 residues in the CDR3. The CDR3 DNA reads as TGTGCCAGTAGTACCACAGGGTCCACAGATACGCAGTATTTT. Protein sequence: CASSTTGSTDTQYF.

The CDR3 nucleotides read TGCGCCAGCTGGGAGGATAGCTCTGGGGCCAACGTCCTGACTTTC. It is translated as CASWEDSSGANVLTF. The chain combines TRBV10-2 with TRBJ2-6, with D possibly matching TRBD2 (6 bases). CDR1 and CDR2 from the germline V gene are WSHSY and SAAADI. Trimming stripped 8 bases from V and 0 bases from J, with 11 bases between. CDR3 length: 15 residues.

The V and J genes are TRBV7-8 and TRBJ2-1; no clear D gene. Trimming shortened V by 5 bases and J by 4 bases, and 6 bases separated the two germline ends. Germline CDR1 SGHVS, CDR2 FQNEAQ. This CDR3 has 12 residues. The CDR3 spells CASSLRYNEQFF. Here the CDR3 DNA reads TGTGCCAGCAGCCTACGATACAATGAGCAGTTCTTC.

This clone was observed once. The chain carries TRBV5-6 and TRBJ2-5; TRBD1 matches at 9 bases. Germline CDR1 is SGHDT and CDR2 is YYEEEE. The length of the CDR3 is 13 residues. V lost 5 bases, J lost 4 bases, and 3 bases stayed unmatched. The CDR3 DNA reads as TGTGCCAGCAGGGTGACAGGGGGAGAGACCCAGTACTTC. Translated: CASRVTGGETQYF.

This clone was observed once. The chain's CDR3 is CASSWRDSTWYEQYF. The CDR3, as DNA: TGTGCCAGCAGTTGGCGAGACAGTACTTGGTACGAGCAGTACTTC. The chain has TRBV6-5 and TRBJ2-7; maybe TRBD1 (5 bases). The CDR3 covers 15 residues. The V and J ends lost 4 bases and 4 bases respectively, with 17 bases between them. Germline V lookup: CDR1 MNHEY, CDR2 SVGAGI.

This clone was counted a few times. The V gene is TRBV7-9, the J gene TRBJ1-2; TRBD1 is a possible D gene (6 bases). V was clipped by 5 bases and J by 10 bases, with 20 bases between them. Looked up from germline, CDR1 is SEHNR and CDR2 is FQNEAQ (reference sequence). The CDR3 runs to 14 residues. CDR3 sequence (DNA): TGTGCCAGCAGCCCCGACAGGACCTTATCCCTCTACACCTTC. It encodes CASSPDRTLSLYTF.

The CDR3 bases are TGCGCCAGCAGCTACGGTAGATCCTCCACAGATACGCAGTATTTT. This encodes CASSYGRSSTDTQYF. This chain connects TRBV5-1 to TRBJ2-3; D uncertain. V shed 3 bases and J shed 2 bases, with 13 bases lying between them. The germline gives CDR1 SGHRS, CDR2 YFSETQ. The CDR3 covers 15 residues.

CDR3 in DNA: TGTGCCAGCAGTCCTCGGGACACCAACAATGAGCAGTTCTTC. Translated, it gives CASSPRDTNNEQFF. V gene TRBV27 combines with J gene TRBJ2-1; a possible D gene is TRBD1 (6 bases). CDR1 is MNHEY and CDR2 is SMNVEV in the germline V gene (reference sequence). V gave up 5 bases and J gave up 5 bases, with 13 bases separating them. The length of the CDR3 is 14 residues.

This clone has only a few counts. This chain joins TRBV28 and TRBJ2-1, with D maybe TRBD2 (6 bases). The germline V and J ends were trimmed by 6 bases and 6 bases, with 15 bases remaining between them. This CDR3 region has 14 residues. Germline CDR1 MDHEN, CDR2 SYDVKM. The CDR3 DNA is TGTGCCAGCAGCAGTCGGAGGGGCCGCAATGAGCAGTTCTTC. Translation gives CASSSRRGRNEQFF.

J is TRBJ2-5 and V is TRBV12-2; the DNA was not compared with TRBD1, the D call given in the table. TRBV12-2 is a pseudogene locus. The CDR3 runs to 13 residues. The CDR3: CASRTSRGETQYF. The CDR3 nucleotides are TGTGCAAGTCGCACCTCTAGGGGAGAGACCCAGTACTTC.

The chain uses TRBV28 and TRBJ2-7; possible D gene TRBD2, 5 bases. There are 12 residues in the CDR3. V was clipped by 5 bases and J by 4 bases, with 9 bases between them. CDR1 MDHEN and CDR2 SYDVKM come from the germline V gene. The CDR3 DNA reads TGTGCCAGCAGTGCACTAGGTTACGAGCAGTACTTC. Protein product: CASSALGYEQYF.

V usage is TRBV7-2 and J usage is TRBJ1-1; D is ambiguous. The CDR3 has 14 amino acids. CDR1 is SGHTA, CDR2 FQGNSA, per germline. The V end lost 2 bases, the J end lost 2 bases, and 9 bases lay between the germline ends. CDR3: CASSLPYSNTEAFF. CDR3 bases: TGTGCCAGCAGCTTACCTTACAGTAACACTGAAGCTTTCTTT. The full variable domain, in which reference TRBV7-2 and TRBJ1-1 provide the parts outside the CDR3, is GAGVSQSPSNKVTEKGKDVELRCDPISGHTALYWYRQSLGQGLEFLIYFQGNSAPDKSGLPSDRFSAERTGGSVSTLTIQRTQQEDSAVYLCASSLPYSNTEAFFGQGTRLTVV.

This sequence joins TRBV9 and TRBJ1-2; 11 nucleotides align to TRBD1. Germline V gene sequence: CDR1 SGDLS, CDR2 YYNGEE. This CDR3 has 17 amino acids. Trimming at V came to 4 bases and at J to 4 bases, leaving 12 bases not matched to a gene. CDR3 protein: CASSPRTGGSPLYGYTF. Written as DNA, the CDR3 is TGTGCCAGCAGCCCCCGGACAGGGGGCTCCCCCCTCTATGGCTACACCTTC.

V usage is TRBV4-3 and J usage is TRBJ2-7; no clear D. Germline loops: CDR1 LGHNA, CDR2 YSLEER. Trimming removed 1 base from V and 2 bases from J, with 18 bases in between. CDR3 length: 17 residues. Here the CDR3 reads CASSQVVSWGSPYEQYF. CDR3 in DNA: TGCGCCAGCAGCCAAGTAGTCTCGTGGGGTTCCCCCTACGAGCAGTACTTC.

This sequence joins TRBV5-6 and TRBJ1-1; tentatively, D is TRBD1 (5 bases). V was trimmed by 4 bases and J by 9 bases, leaving 22 bases between them. The CDR3 contains 15 residues. Germline V gives CDR1 SGHDT, CDR2 YYEEEE. The CDR3 sequence is CASSLGGTSFEKAFF. The CDR3 nucleotides are TGTGCCAGCAGCCTGGGCGGGACTAGCTTTGAAAAAGCTTTCTTT. Filled out from reference TRBV5-6 and TRBJ1-1, the complete variable domain reads DAGVTQSPTHLIKTRGQQVTLRCSPKSGHDTVSWYQQALGQGPQFIFQYYEEEERQRGNFPDRFSGHQFPNYSSELNVNALLLGDSALYLCASSLGGTSFEKAFFGQGTRLTVV.

The chain employs TRBV14 and TRBJ2-5; no clear D. V dropped 4 bases and J dropped 5 bases, with 11 bases sitting between them. The germline gives CDR1 SGHDN, CDR2 FVKESK. CDR3 length equals 13 residues. The CDR3 DNA reads TGTGCCAGCAGCCGCCAGCTTGGGGAGACCCAGTACTTC. Its translation is CASSRQLGETQYF.

J is TRBJ1-1 and V is TRBV6-5; no clear D. The germline CDR1 and CDR2 sequences are MNHEY and SVGAGI. The CDR3 is made up of 13 amino acids. Trimming shortened V by 5 bases and J by 4 bases, and 11 bases separated the two germline ends. The CDR3 DNA follows: TGTGCCAGCAGTCCGACAAGTACCACTGAAGCTTTCTTT. This sequence encodes CASSPTSTTEAFF.

V usage is TRBV27 and J usage is TRBJ2-1; D is possibly TRBD2 (7 bases). Germline V lookup: CDR1 MNHEY, CDR2 SMNVEV (reference sequence). Trimming cost V 3 bases and J 8 bases, with 17 bases left between them. The CDR3 consists of 15 residues. DNA for the CDR3: TGTGCCAGCAGTTTCTACCCTGGGGGGGGCGATGAGCAGTTCTTC. It yields the protein CASSFYPGGGDEQFF.

This chain links TRBV11-2 with TRBJ2-5, with no clear D. Trimming took off 5 bases at V and 2 bases at J, with 12 bases between the two ends. The CDR3 extends over 14 amino acids. CDR1 is SGHAT, CDR2 FQNNGV, per germline. CDR3 region: CASSHLGPQETQYF. The CDR3 DNA sequence: TGTGCCAGCAGCCACCTCGGACCACAAGAGACCCAGTACTTC.